These T cell receptor beta chains were read from a single sample in a study of T cell changes during pregnancy in multiple sclerosis. Profiling relied on immunoSEQ multiplex PCR, and the TCRdb table lists in-frame clones only, not all of them. The sample records around 60,000 clones, around 93% being singletons. Here the sequenced sample was CD4+ T cells from peripheral blood mononuclear cells, taken before pregnancy. These receptors originate from a female donor with multiple sclerosis, enrolled in a pregnancy study. The CDR3 runs from the conserved cysteine through the conserved F or W. Each record gives: J gene, CDR3 length, D gene, V gene, clone size, CDR3 DNA, CDR3 protein. D genes are given only for firm matches. Expanded clones are given a class, and other clones once, few, many or no size at all.

>TRBJ2-7|15|TRBD2|TRBV5-1|-
TGCGCCAGCAGCTTGGGTCTGCGGGAGGACTACGAGCAGTACTTC
CASSLGLREDYEQYF
>TRBJ2-2|15|-|TRBV5-1|few
TGCGCCAGCAGCTTGGACAGGCCTAACACCGGGGAGCTGTTTTTT
CASSLDRPNTGELFF
>TRBJ2-1|13|-|TRBV7-9|-
TGTGCCAGCATTCCGGAGGGGGCCGTCGAGCAGTTCTTC
CASIPEGAVEQFF
>TRBJ2-1|15|TRBD1|TRBV10-2|-
TGCGCCAGCAGCGCCGACAGGGCTTCCTACAATGAGCAGTTCTTC
CASSADRASYNEQFF
>TRBJ1-1|17|TRBD1|TRBV18|-
TGTGCCAGCTCACCTCAAGGGACAGGGCTAGAGAACACTGAAGCTTTCTTT
CASSPQGTGLENTEAFF
>TRBJ2-1|16|-|TRBV11-2|-
TGTGCCAGCAGCCCGGGGGGCGGGACAGGTGCCGATGAGCAGTTCTTC
CASSPGGGTGADEQFF
>TRBJ2-2|16|TRBD2|TRBV5-1|-
TGCGCCAGCAGCTTGGGACTAGCGGGAGTCACCGGGGAGCTGTTTTTT
CASSLGLAGVTGELFF
>TRBJ2-1|13|-|TRBV16|-
TGTGCCAGCAGCCAAAGGGCGGGACCTACTCATCTCTTC
CASSQRAGPTHLF
>TRBJ2-7|15|-|TRBV6-6|-
TGTGCCAGCAGTGGGTGGGGCAGATCTGCTTACGAGCAGTACTTC
CASSGWGRSAYEQYF
>TRBJ2-1|13|-|TRBV5-1|-
TGCGCCAGCAGCAGCAGGACATTCAATGAGCAGTTCTTC
CASSSRTFNEQFF
>TRBJ2-7|16|TRBD1|TRBV5-1|-
TGCGCCAGCAGCTTGGTGGGACAGGGGGCTTTATACGAGCAGTACTTC
CASSLVGQGALYEQYF
>TRBJ2-7|16|TRBD2|TRBV7-2|-
TGTGCCAGCAGCTTAATATCGGCCGGGAGGGGGTACGAGCAGTACTTC
CASSLISAGRGYEQYF
>TRBJ2-7|16|TRBD2|TRBV5-5|-
TGTGCCAGCAGCTTGGTAGTAGTAGCGGGAGTCTACGAGCAGTACTTC
CASSLVVVAGVYEQYF
>TRBJ1-2|13|-|TRBV6-5|-
TGTGCCAGCAGTTTTACAGGTGATATCGGCTACACCTTC
CASSFTGDIGYTF
>TRBJ2-7|15|-|TRBV7-6|-
TGTGCCAGCAGCTTAGCGTTTGGGAGCGCCTACGAGCAGTACTTC
CASSLAFGSAYEQYF
>TRBJ1-1|15|TRBD1|TRBV5-5|-
TGTGCCAGCAGTCCCGGGACAGGGTATGACACTGAAGCTTTCTTT
CASSPGTGYDTEAFF
>TRBJ1-1|14|-|TRBV27|-
TGTGCCAGCAGCCTACAGGGACGGAACACTGAAGCTTTCTTT
CASSLQGRNTEAFF
>TRBJ2-1|16|TRBD2|TRBV18|-
TGTGCCAGCTCACCATTGGGGACTAGCGGTCCCGGGGAGCAGTTCTTC
CASSPLGTSGPGEQFF
>TRBJ1-4|14|-|TRBV18|-
TGTGCCAGCTCACCTATAGGGGGTAATGAAAAACTGTTTTTT
CASSPIGGNEKLFF
>TRBJ1-1|13|-|TRBV7-9|-
TGTGCCAGCAGCCTCGACAGCCTCACTGAAGCTTTCTTT
CASSLDSLTEAFF
>TRBJ1-1|15|-|TRBV14|-
TGTGCCAGCAGCCAAACGAGGGCCCCGAACACTGAAGCTTTCTTT
CASSQTRAPNTEAFF
>TRBJ2-7|15|-|TRBV5-4|-
TGTGCCAGCAGCTTTCGGGTGGGGAGCTCCTACGAGCAGTACTTC
CASSFRVGSSYEQYF
>TRBJ2-1|15|TRBD2|TRBV11-2|-
TGTGCCAGCACCGACCCGGGACTAGGAGCCCGGGAGCAGTTCTTC
CASTDPGLGAREQFF
>TRBJ2-4|15|TRBD1|TRBV28|-
TGTGCCAGCAGCCCCCCCGGGACAGACAGGAACATTCAGTACTTC
CASSPPGTDRNIQYF
>TRBJ2-2|17|TRBD2|TRBV7-8|-
TGTGCCAGCAGCTTAGGGCGGCTAGCGGGAGCGTCCGGGGAGCTGTTTTTT
CASSLGRLAGASGELFF
>TRBJ2-2|19|TRBD2|TRBV14|-
TGTGCCAGCAGCCAAGTAGGACTAGCGGGAGTAGGAGGCGCCGGGGAGCTGTTTTTT
CASSQVGLAGVGGAGELFF
>TRBJ2-4|14|TRBD2|TRBV19|once
TGTGCCAGTAGTGGGAGGGGCACAAATAACATTCAGTACTTC
CASSGRGTNNIQYF
>TRBJ2-7|14|-|TRBV25-1|-
TGTGCCAGCAGTTTTAATGAAGGGGCCTACGAGCAGTACTTC
CASSFNEGAYEQYF
>TRBJ1-2|14|-|TRBV6-1|-
TGTGCCAGCAGCCTAGGAGGGGAAAACTATGGCTACACCTTC
CASSLGGENYGYTF
>TRBJ2-5|16|TRBD1|TRBV28|-
TGTGCCAGCAGTTTGGGTGGGCAGGGGGCAGGGGAGACCCAGTACTTC
CASSLGGQGAGETQYF
>TRBJ2-2|16|-|TRBV18|-
TGTGCCAGCTCACCGGACAGAGCGGCCGTCACCGGGGAGCTGTTTTTT
CASSPDRAAVTGELFF
>TRBJ2-1|19|TRBD2|TRBV7-9|-
TGTGCCAGCAGCTTATGGATGGGTAGCGGGATTAGCTCCTACAATGAGCAGTTCTTC
CASSLWMGSGISSYNEQFF
>TRBJ1-5|15|-|TRBV5-5|-
TGTGCCAGCAGCTTGGGCCTGTTGGCCAATCAGCCCCAGCATTTT
CASSLGLLANQPQHF